These 24 T cell receptor beta chains were all obtained from the same sample, sequenced in a study of CD8+CD57+ T cells in acquired aplastic anemia. TCR beta VDJ and CDR3 profiles were obtained from a genomic DNA template. TCRdb re-called the reads with MiXCR, one entry per CDR3 protein. Of approximately 220,000 distinct CDR3 sequences listed, around 43% were seen once; the top ten hold 7% to 10%. Patients chosen for sequencing had shown CD8+CD57+ cell expansion by flow cytometry. The sequencing input was sorted CD4+, CD8+, or CD8+CD57+ T cells (not recorded which) from PBMCs. The receptors shown here come from a human donor with aplastic anemia.

The chain joins TRBV10-3 to TRBJ2-1, with D perhaps matching TRBD2 (5 bases). The CDR3 contains 14 residues. Per the germline V gene, CDR1 is ENHRY and CDR2 is SYGVKD. V dropped 2 bases and J dropped 10 bases, with 15 bases sitting between them. CDR3 region: CAISEELGIGEQFF. The CDR3, as DNA: TGTGCCATCAGTGAGGAACTAGGAATAGGGGAGCAGTTCTTC.

This chain joins TRBV13 and TRBJ1-2; 7 bases fit TRBD1. Germline assignment: CDR1 PRHDT and CDR2 FYEKMQ (reference sequence). The V segment lost 3 bases and the J segment 5 bases; nucleotides outside the gene matches: 6. The length of the CDR3 is 14 residues. The CDR3 is CASSFQGEVYGYTF. CDR3 bases: TGTGCCAGCAGCTTTCAGGGGGAGGTGTATGGCTACACCTTC.

The rearrangement uses TRBV29-1 and TRBJ1-2; D not resolved. The V and J ends lost 0 bases and 8 bases respectively, with 13 bases between them. Germline V gene sequence: CDR1 SQVTM, CDR2 ANQGSEA. The CDR3 extends over 13 amino acids. The CDR3 spells CSVEDPFTGGYTF. CDR3 bases: TGCAGCGTTGAAGATCCTTTCACGGGGGGCTACACCTTC.

The chain couples TRBV12-3 or TRBV12-4 to TRBJ2-7; D unresolved. The CDR3 runs to 17 residues. In DNA form, the CDR3 reads TGTGCTAGTGGTTTGGTAATTATGAGGCAGGAGTCCTACGAGCAGTACTTC. Encoded protein: CASGLVIMRQESYEQYF.

V is TRBV24-1 and J is TRBJ1-2; D is unclear. Trimming took off 4 bases at V and 4 bases at J, with 12 bases between the two ends. This CDR3 is 14 amino acids long. Germline V gene data show CDR1 as KGHDR and CDR2 as SFDVKD. The CDR3 region has the DNA TGTGCCACCAGTGAGACCTCAGTGGCCTATGGCTACACCTTC. Amino acid sequence: CATSETSVAYGYTF.

This clonotype was seen repeatedly, ten times or more. The chain uses TRBV6-5 and TRBJ1-1, with D possibly TRBD1 on 5 matching bases. Between the trimmed V and J ends, which lost 7 bases and 1 base, there was a span of 7 bases. Germline CDR1 reads MNHEY; CDR2 reads SVGAGI. The CDR3 totals 12 residues. CDR3 residues: CASTGQNTEAFF. The CDR3 DNA sequence: TGTGCCAGCACTGGACAGAACACTGAAGCTTTCTTT.

The chain uses TRBV19 and TRBJ1-5, with 11 bases matching TRBD1. With V trimmed by 7 bases and J by 4 bases, 6 bases remained unmatched. Germline CDR1 and CDR2: LNHDA and SQIVND (reference sequence). The CDR3 contains 15 residues. As DNA, the CDR3 is TGTGCCAGTAAAACCGGGACAGGGGGAAATCAGCCCCAGCATTTT. Residues: CASKTGTGGNQPQHF.

Many counts were recorded for this clonotype. The rearrangement joins TRBV12-3 or TRBV12-4 to TRBJ1-2, with D hard to call. Trimming stripped 1 base from V and 6 bases from J, with 3 bases between. CDR3 length: 11 amino acids. In nucleotides, the CDR3 is TGTGCCAGCAGTTTAGGGGATGGCTACACCTTC. Protein sequence: CASSLGDGYTF.

In this sample, this clonotype turned up once. The chain uses TRBV2 and TRBJ2-5; 11 bases are shared with TRBD2. The CDR3 has 14 amino acids. Germline CDR1 and CDR2: SNHLY and FYNNEI. The V segment lost 6 bases and the J segment 5 bases; nucleotides outside the gene matches: 5. DNA for the CDR3: TGTGCCAGCAGCGCGGGACTAGCGGTGGAGACCCAGTACTTC. The encoded protein is CASSAGLAVETQYF.

This chain uses TRBV6-2 or TRBV6-3 with TRBJ1-4, with TRBD1 as a possible D gene (5 bases). V was shortened by 2 bases and J by 4 bases, with 8 bases between the two germline ends. Germline V lookup: CDR1 MNHEY, CDR2 SVGEGT. The CDR3 has 14 amino acids. In DNA form, the CDR3 reads TGTGCCAGCAGTTACGACAGTCTTAATGAAAAACTGTTTTTT. Protein sequence: CASSYDSLNEKLFF.

The chain recombines TRBV7-9 with TRBJ2-1, with TRBD1 identical over 9 bases. V shed 5 bases, J shed 13 bases, and the junction held 9 bases outside the gene matches. This CDR3 has 13 amino acids. Germline CDR1 is SEHNR and CDR2 is FQNEAQ (reference sequence). For the CDR3, the DNA is TGTGCCAGCAGCCATCGGGACAGGGAAGGACAGTTCTTC. Its translation: CASSHRDREGQFF.

The chain recombines TRBV2 with TRBJ2-1; 13 bases are a match to TRBD2. The CDR3 is made up of 16 amino acids. Germline V CDR1 and CDR2: SNHLY, FYNNEI. The V segment lost 4 bases and the J segment 3 bases; nucleotides outside the gene matches: 3. CDR3 region: CASSAGLAGVYNEQFF. The CDR3 nucleotides read TGTGCCAGCAGTGCAGGACTAGCGGGAGTCTACAATGAGCAGTTCTTC.

This chain uses TRBV6-6 with TRBJ2-1; D is possibly TRBD2 (5 bases). Deletions cut 6 bases from V and 6 bases from J, with 18 bases between. This CDR3 is 15 amino acids long. The germline gives CDR1 MNHNY, CDR2 SVGAGI (reference sequence). The CDR3 here is CASRSGFLRVNEQFF. The CDR3 nucleotides are TGTGCCAGCAGGTCCGGGTTCCTGCGGGTCAATGAGCAGTTCTTC.

Points on this clonotype: A much larger clone lies a single base off, so this may be a read error. The chain combines TRBV5-1 with TRBJ2-2, with D unresolved. The germline CDR1 and CDR2 sequences are SGHRS and YFSETQ. This CDR3 comprises 12 residues. The CDR3, as DNA: TGTGCCAGCAGCTTGGTTTCTGGGGAGCTGTTTTTT. Translation: CASSLVSGELFF.

CDR3 region: CSARALGRDEQFF. CDR3 DNA: TGCAGTGCTAGAGCCCTCGGAAGGGATGAGCAGTTCTTC. This chain connects TRBV20-1 to TRBJ2-1; D is ambiguous. Per the germline V gene, CDR1 is DFQATT and CDR2 is SNEGSKA (reference sequence). The CDR3 runs 13 residues. V lost 1 base to trimming and J lost 8 bases, with 12 bases between them.

Here the CDR3 reads CAISINRGGETEAFF. The CDR3 DNA reads TGTGCCATCAGTATAAACAGGGGGGGGGAGACTGAAGCTTTCTTT. The chain recombines TRBV10-3 with TRBJ1-1, with 8 bases identical to TRBD1. V shed 5 bases and J 5 bases; nucleotides not matched to a gene: 10. In germline, CDR1 is ENHRY, CDR2 SYGVKD. This CDR3 contains 15 residues.

This clonotype has only a few counts. V is TRBV7-3 and J is TRBJ2-1, with 13 positions matching TRBD2. The ends lost 3 bases at V and 0 bases at J; junction bases unmatched: 11. Germline CDR1 is SGHTA and CDR2 is FQGTGA. CDR3 length: 20 amino acids. The CDR3 loop is CASSFSFGTSGISSYNEQFF. The CDR3 region has the DNA TGTGCCAGCAGCTTTAGTTTTGGGACTAGCGGGATCAGCTCCTACAATGAGCAGTTCTTC.

For this clonotype: Germline and junction disagree at one end, which may indicate a read error. The V call is TRBV28, the J call TRBJ1-2; D possibly corresponds to TRBD1 (6 bases). Germline CDR1 and CDR2: MDHEN and SYDVKM. CDR3 length equals 12 residues. The CDR3 DNA sequence: TGTACCAGCAGTTTGGGGGCCGGGGGCTACACCTTC. Its protein product is CTSSLGAGGYTF.

The J gene is TRBJ1-2, the V gene TRBV27; TRBD1 aligns across 9 bases. V gave up 5 bases and J gave up 8 bases; unmatched junction bases: 6. Germline values: CDR1 MNHEY, CDR2 SMNVEV (reference sequence). CDR3 length: 13 amino acids. Here the CDR3 DNA reads TGTGCCAGCAGTCTCCGGGACAGGGACGGCTACACCTTC. Amino acid sequence: CASSLRDRDGYTF.

V gene TRBV7-9 combines with J gene TRBJ1-2; the match to TRBD1 covers 9 bases. The CDR3 covers 16 residues. CDR1 is SEHNR, CDR2 FQNEAQ, per germline (reference sequence). The J segment lost 4 bases and the V segment lost 4 bases, leaving 10 bases of the junction unmatched. The DNA for the CDR3 is TGTGCCAGCAGCTCTCCTAACAGGGGGCAAGGCTATGGCTACACCTTC. It yields the protein CASSSPNRGQGYGYTF.

As to this clonotype: Just one base apart from a much larger clone, this may be a read error. V and J are TRBV11-3 and TRBJ2-1; D is unclear. Germline loops: CDR1 SGHNT, CDR2 YENEEA. This CDR3 is 17 amino acids long. V was trimmed by 9 bases and J by 4 bases, leaving 25 bases between them. The CDR3 nucleotides read TGTGCCAGTCAAGGTCGGACGCTTTCTTATTGGTACAATGAGCAGTTCTTC. Its protein product is CASQGRTLSYWYNEQFF.

This clonotype was seen repeatedly, ten times or more. The chain carries TRBV11-2 and TRBJ2-7; 12 bases fit TRBD2. This CDR3 spans 13 amino acids. CDR1 and CDR2 (germline): SGHAT, FQNNGV. V dropped 6 bases and J dropped 6; count of bases not matched to a gene: 3. CDR3 sequence: CASSPSGRGEQYF. CDR3 nucleotides: TGTGCCAGCAGTCCTAGCGGGAGGGGCGAGCAGTACTTC.

A word on this clonotype: One end of the junction varies from germline; a read error may be responsible. The chain combines TRBV7-2 with TRBJ1-6; D is undetermined. Germline assignment: CDR1 SGHTA and CDR2 FQGNSA. The CDR3 is made up of 15 amino acids. CDR3 bases: TGCGCCGGCAGCCAGGAAGTAACACGAGATTCACCCCTCCACTTT. Translating gives CAGSQEVTRDSPLHF.

The CDR3 spells CASAPLGEVGYTF. In DNA, the CDR3 is TGTGCCAGCGCCCCTTTGGGGGAGGTTGGCTACACCTTC. The V gene is TRBV25-1, the J gene TRBJ1-2, with D perhaps matching TRBD1 (5 bases). There are 13 residues in the CDR3. V was trimmed by 8 bases and J by 7 bases, leaving 17 bases between them. CDR1 MGHDK and CDR2 SYGVNS come from the germline V gene.